This T cell receptor beta chain was identified in a study of OX40 agonist ivuxolimab in advanced cancers. The wider study: A history of anti-PD-1, anti-PD-L1 or anti-CTLA-4 therapy was acceptable, and 40% had some.

Notes on this clone: Its antigen is unknown.

TCRdb keeps only in-frame clones here, not all; method: immunoSEQ multiplex PCR. This table holds tens of thousands of clones, under 95% found once. Trimming stripped 1 base from V and 5 bases from J, with 12 bases between. CDR1 and CDR2 (germline): SGHAT, FQNNGV. The CDR3 covers 14 residues. Study-level results: The CD4+ and CD8+ T cells in the blood had expanded clonally by week 6 at 0.1 to 3.0 mg/kg.

The TCR was taken from an adult with an advanced solid tumor such as melanoma, head and neck, liver or kidney cancer. V usage is TRBV11-2 and J usage is TRBJ2-7; D call uncertain. The specimen was CD4+ or CD8+ T cells sorted from blood, collected in a trial of the OX40 agonist ivuxolimab. The CDR3 region is CASSLAPLYDEQYF. CDR3 nucleotides: TGTGCCAGCAGCTTAGCCCCCTTATATGACGAGCAGTACTTC.